This T cell receptor (beta chain) appears in the sequencing data of a study of cytomegalovirus exposure and HLA in healthy donors. Findings and limits, study-wide: Associated with HLA alleles at 0.05 false discovery rate in a later analysis were around 17,000 TCR beta sequences.

Germline values: CDR1 SGHTS, CDR2 YDEGEE. V trimming: 2 bases; J trimming: 0 bases; junction bases outside the gene matches: 8. This CDR3 has 17 amino acids. The PCR made use of 60 Vbeta and 13 Jbeta primers. Using immunoSEQ multiplex PCR, the repertoire was profiled, and TCRdb retains in-frame clones only, with some absent. The data contain 200,000 to 300,000 clones, roughly 86% of them singletons. As concerns this clone: The antigen remains undetermined.

This TCR derives from a woman in her thirties or forties in good health and CMV-seropositive. Sequencing was performed on PBMCs. V is TRBV5-8 and J is TRBJ1-5, with 7 bases lining up with TRBD1. CDR3 nucleotide sequence: TGTGCCAGCAGCTTCATATCAGGGGGTAATAGCAATCAGCCCCAGCATTTT. It codes for CASSFISGGNSNQPQHF.